These T cell receptor beta chains were read from a single sample in a study of blood T cell repertoires in COVID-19. Sequenced by immunoSEQ multiplex PCR; TCRdb stores in-frame clones only, minus some. The data show about 430,000 clones, 70% to 90% seen once. The material sequenced was PBMCs or T cells enriched from blood (not recorded which). The receptors derive from a woman between 18 and 30 years old who had been exposed to COVID-19. The conserved cysteine and the conserved F or W are not part of the CDR3 here. Fields, in order: clone size, V gene, J gene, CDR3 protein. Clone size, where shown, is once, few, many, or a class for clones that have expanded.

.	TRBV18	TRBJ1-1	ASSPGGTSTEAF
once	TRBV9	TRBJ2-1	ASSVGEVEQF
.	TRBV7-2	TRBJ2-1	ASSSQRGSYNEQF
.	TRBV25-1	TRBJ1-3	ASSTVNGNTIY
.	TRBV2	TRBJ2-3	ASSGQGPDTQY
few	TRBV6-6	TRBJ1-2	ASRPQHQGNYGYT
.	TRBV9	TRBJ1-1	ASSVEGTGVTEAF
few	TRBV4-1	TRBJ1-2	ASSQEGQGLVGGYT
.	TRBV28	TRBJ2-2	ASSLAGGGNGELF
.	TRBV27	TRBJ1-1	ASSLRGSMNTEAF
.	TRBV13	TRBJ2-1	ASSLFGPGYSSYNEQF
.	TRBV27	TRBJ2-3	ASSSFTGTGSTDTQY
.	TRBV2	TRBJ1-3	ASGGVSGNTIY
.	TRBV27	TRBJ1-2	ASSDGNYGYT
.	TRBV19	TRBJ2-3	ASSISARHTDTQY
once	TRBV12-3/TRBV12-4	TRBJ2-2	ASSSLVLELF
.	TRBV18	TRBJ2-1	ASSAGLGDNEQF
.	TRBV9	TRBJ2-3	ASRARTGVKDTQY
.	TRBV7-9	TRBJ2-7	ASSSRPRGQGAGEQY
few	TRBV3-1/TRBV3-2	TRBJ1-2	ASSPGQGDFHNYGYT
once	TRBV12-2	TRBJ2-1	ASRHTVEYNEQF
.	TRBV5-1	TRBJ1-4	ASSLGDKNEKLF
.	TRBV11-2	TRBJ2-1	ASSGTSGRVNEQF
.	TRBV5-1	TRBJ2-7	ASSFGLVQY
.	TRBV28	TRBJ2-7	ASSFQGYSYEQY
.	TRBV15	TRBJ2-7	ATSRDSASGTSYEQY
.	TRBV25-1	TRBJ2-5	ASEISGYGETQY
.	TRBV19	TRBJ1-5	ASGRGDQPQH
.	TRBV5-1	TRBJ2-7	ASSSQGAVYEQY
.	TRBV12-3/TRBV12-4	TRBJ1-2	ASGALNYGYT
.	TRBV19	TRBJ1-1	ASSIGRAEAF
.	TRBV28	TRBJ2-7	ASRVGGESYEQY
.	TRBV15	TRBJ2-7	ATSRDRPGGGSKEQY
.	TRBV19	TRBJ1-1	ASTPGQGFTEAF
.	TRBV7-3	TRBJ2-3	ASSFSGTPLDTQY
.	TRBV19	TRBJ2-7	ASSNQAHPSYEQY
once	TRBV27	TRBJ1-6	ASSLWFGGSANNSPLH
.	TRBV29-1	TRBJ1-5	SVAQGVGLYQPQH
.	TRBV15	TRBJ2-7	ATSRDMGTGGSGQY
few	TRBV6-1	TRBJ1-6	ASSELGRGWYNSPLH
few	TRBV3-1/TRBV3-2	TRBJ1-2	ASSQRGLYGYT
.	TRBV7-3	TRBJ2-5	ASSSQGYETQY